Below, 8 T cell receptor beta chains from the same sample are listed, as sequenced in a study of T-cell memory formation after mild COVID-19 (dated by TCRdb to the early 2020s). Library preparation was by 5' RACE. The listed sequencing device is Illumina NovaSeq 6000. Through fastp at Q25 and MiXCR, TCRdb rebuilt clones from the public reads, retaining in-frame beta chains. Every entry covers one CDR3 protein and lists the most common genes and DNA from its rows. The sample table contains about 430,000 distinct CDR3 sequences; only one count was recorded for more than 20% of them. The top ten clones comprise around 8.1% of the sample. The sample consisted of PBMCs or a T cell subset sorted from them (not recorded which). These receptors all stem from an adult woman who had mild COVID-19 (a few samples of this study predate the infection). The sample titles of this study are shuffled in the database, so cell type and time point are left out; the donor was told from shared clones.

The CDR3 spells CASSLDRGAVRGYTF. The CDR3 DNA reads TGTGCCAGCAGCTTGGATCGGGGGGCAGTACGTGGCTACACCTTC. This chain uses TRBV5-5 with TRBJ1-2, with D possibly TRBD1 on 6 matching bases. V shed 0 bases and J shed 7 bases, with 16 bases lying between them. CDR1 is SGHKS and CDR2 is YYEKEE in the germline V gene (reference sequence). This CDR3 has 15 amino acids. Using reference TRBV5-5 and TRBJ1-2 for the parts outside the CDR3, the full variable domain is DAGVTQSPTHLIKTRGQQVTLRCSPISGHKSVSWYQQVLGQGPQFIFQYYEKEERGRGNFPDRFSARQFPNYSSELNVNALLLGDSALYLCASSLDRGAVRGYTFGSGTRLTVV.

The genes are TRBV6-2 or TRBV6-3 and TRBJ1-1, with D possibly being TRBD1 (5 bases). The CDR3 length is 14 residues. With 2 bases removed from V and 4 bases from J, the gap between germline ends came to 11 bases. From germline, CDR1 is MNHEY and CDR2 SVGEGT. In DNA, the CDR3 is TGTGCCAGCAGTTACCCCCCTGGGGGCACTGAAGCTTTCTTT. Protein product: CASSYPPGGTEAFF.

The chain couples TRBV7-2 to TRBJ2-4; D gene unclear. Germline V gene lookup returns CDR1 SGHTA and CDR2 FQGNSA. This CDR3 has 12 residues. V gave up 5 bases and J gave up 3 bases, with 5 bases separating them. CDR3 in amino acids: CASSPVKNIQYF. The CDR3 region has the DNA TGTGCCAGCAGCCCCGTCAAAAACATTCAGTACTTC.

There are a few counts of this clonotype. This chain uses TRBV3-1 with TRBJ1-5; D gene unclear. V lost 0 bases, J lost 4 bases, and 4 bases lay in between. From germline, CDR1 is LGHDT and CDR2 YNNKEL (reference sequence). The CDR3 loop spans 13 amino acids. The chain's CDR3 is CASSQDINQPQHF. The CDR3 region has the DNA TGTGCCAGCAGCCAAGATATAAATCAGCCCCAGCATTTT.

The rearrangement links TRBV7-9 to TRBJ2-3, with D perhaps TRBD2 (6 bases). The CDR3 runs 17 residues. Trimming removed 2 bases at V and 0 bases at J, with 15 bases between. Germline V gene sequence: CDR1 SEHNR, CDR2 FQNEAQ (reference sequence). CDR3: CASSLLFGGTSTDTQYF. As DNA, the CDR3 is TGTGCCAGCAGCTTACTCTTTGGGGGGACTAGCACAGATACGCAGTATTTT.

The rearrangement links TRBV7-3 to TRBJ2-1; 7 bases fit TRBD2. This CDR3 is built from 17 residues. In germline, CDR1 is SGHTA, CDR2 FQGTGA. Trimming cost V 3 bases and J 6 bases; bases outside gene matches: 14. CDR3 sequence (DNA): TGTGCCAGCAGCTTTCTAGCGGCCGGTGGGTTGGGCAATGAGCAGTTCTTC. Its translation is CASSFLAAGGLGNEQFF.

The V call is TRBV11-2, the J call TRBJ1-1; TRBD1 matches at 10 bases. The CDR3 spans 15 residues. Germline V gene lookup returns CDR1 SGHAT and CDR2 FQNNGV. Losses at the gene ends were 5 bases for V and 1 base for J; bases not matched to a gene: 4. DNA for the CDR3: TGTGCCAGCAGCAACGACAGGGGGCGGAACACTGAAGCTTTCTTT. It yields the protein CASSNDRGRNTEAFF.

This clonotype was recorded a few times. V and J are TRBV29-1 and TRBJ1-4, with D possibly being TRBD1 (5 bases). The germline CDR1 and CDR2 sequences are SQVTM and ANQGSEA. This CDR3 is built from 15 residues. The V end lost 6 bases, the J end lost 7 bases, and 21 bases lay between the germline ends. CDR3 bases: TGCAGCGTCCCCCAATCGGGGGTGTTGGGTGAAAAACTGTTTTTT. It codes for CSVPQSGVLGEKLFF.